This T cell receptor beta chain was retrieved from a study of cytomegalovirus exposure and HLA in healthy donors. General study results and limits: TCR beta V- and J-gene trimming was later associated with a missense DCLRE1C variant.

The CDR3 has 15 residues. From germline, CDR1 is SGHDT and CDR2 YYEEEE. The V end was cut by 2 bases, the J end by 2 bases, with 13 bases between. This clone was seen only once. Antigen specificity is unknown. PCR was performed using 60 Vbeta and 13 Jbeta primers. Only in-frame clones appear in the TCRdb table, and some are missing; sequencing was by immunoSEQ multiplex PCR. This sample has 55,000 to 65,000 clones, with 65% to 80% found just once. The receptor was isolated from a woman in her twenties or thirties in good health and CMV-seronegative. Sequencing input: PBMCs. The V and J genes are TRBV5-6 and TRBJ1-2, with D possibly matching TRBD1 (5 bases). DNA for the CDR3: TGTGCCAGCAGCTTCGGAAGGGGTCGGAACTATGGCTACACCTTC. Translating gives CASSFGRGRNYGYTF.